The 20 T cell receptor beta chains below come from one sample, sequenced in a study of human T cells and chemical hapten exposure. Time point indicated: pre-sensitization, week 0. Treatment specified: therapeutic diphenylcyclopropenone sensitization with weekly scalp DPC. TCRdb redid the calling of the RACE reads with MiXCR, one entry per CDR3 protein. This sample has some 400,000 distinct CDR3 sequences; 5.1% occur once, and the top ten carry 2.6%. Sequencing used whole blood, obtained in connection with sensitization to the hapten diphenylcyclopropenone (DPC). The receptor set was obtained from a woman aged 50 to 60 with alopecia areata. Some clones in this sample may be carry-over from other donors' samples.

This clonotype was observed at least ten times. The CDR3 DNA reads TGTGCCAGCAGCCTAAGCGGGAGAGAGGTAGAGACCCAGTACTTC. It translates to CASSLSGREVETQYF. The rearrangement links TRBV28 to TRBJ2-5; 8 bases are shared with TRBD2. The V gene end was trimmed by 6 bases and the J gene end by 4 bases; junction bases not matched to a gene: 10. Germline CDR1 MDHEN, CDR2 SYDVKM. The CDR3 is 15 residues long. Full variable domain (outside the CDR3, taken from reference TRBV28 and TRBJ2-5): DVKVTQSSRYLVKRTGEKVFLECVQDMDHENMFWYRQDPGLGLRLIYFSYDVKMKEKGDIPEGYSVSREKKERFSLILESASTNQTSMYLCASSLSGREVETQYFGPGTRLLVL.

This clonotype was seen only once. This may be a read error, as it is one base from a much larger clone. The gene calls are TRBV9 and TRBJ2-6, with no clear D. The CDR3 is 15 amino acids. The germline gives CDR1 SGDLS, CDR2 YYNGEE. Trimming took 7 bases from V and 0 from J, leaving 11 bases between them. The CDR3 here is CASSKVGSGANVLTF. DNA of the CDR3: TGTGCCAGCTCAAAGGTGGGCTCTGGGGCCAACGTCCTGACTTTC.

This clonotype was counted between two and nine times. The chain carries TRBV24-1 and TRBJ1-5; 10 positions match TRBD1. CDR1 is KGHDR, CDR2 SFDVKD, per germline. The CDR3 is made up of 15 amino acids. V gave up 8 bases and J gave up 2 bases; unmatched junction bases: 5. CDR3 bases: TGTGCCACCAACTCCGGGACAGGGGGCAATCAGCCCCAGCATTTT. Protein product: CATNSGTGGNQPQHF.

There are many counts of this clonotype. The chain links TRBV10-3 to TRBJ2-7; either TRBD1 or TRBD2 may supply D (5 bases each). The CDR3 length is 16 residues. The germline V gene has CDR1 ENHRY and CDR2 SYGVKD. V lost 4 bases, J lost 5 bases, and 21 bases lay in between. CDR3 sequence (DNA): TGTGCCATCAGTGGTGGGGGTAGCGCATCCCGTCACGAGCAGTACTTC. The encoded protein is CAISGGGSASRHEQYF.

The rearrangement links TRBV6-6 to TRBJ1-1, with D maybe TRBD1 (6 bases). The V end lost 6 bases, the J end lost 1 base, and 18 bases lay between the germline ends. The CDR3 loop spans 16 amino acids. Per the germline V gene, CDR1 is MNHNY and CDR2 is SVGAGI (reference sequence). The CDR3 coding sequence is TGTGCCAGCAGCCCCGGACAGAGATCGTGGAACACTGAAGCTTTCTTT. Residues: CASSPGQRSWNTEAFF.

This clonotype was counted ten times or more. V and J are TRBV18 and TRBJ1-2; D ambiguous. This CDR3 has 13 amino acids. The ends were cut back, 3 bases at V and 9 bases at J, with 14 bases in the middle. Germline V gene lookup returns CDR1 KGHSH and CDR2 LQKENI. The CDR3 DNA is TGTGCCAGCTCACCGATGCCAGAGGAGCGCTACACCTTC. This gives the protein CASSPMPEERYTF.

A few counts support this clonotype. V gene TRBV27 combines with J gene TRBJ1-6; no reliable D call. The CDR3 runs to 16 residues. Germline V CDR1 and CDR2: MNHEY, SMNVEV (reference sequence). With 5 bases removed from V and 8 bases from J, the gap between germline ends came to 19 bases. The CDR3 protein is CASSPLGLGSDSPLHF. The CDR3 DNA follows: TGTGCCAGCAGTCCGCTGGGGTTAGGGTCTGATTCACCCCTCCACTTT.

Concerning this clonotype: One base away lies a much larger clone, so this may be a sequencing read error. J is TRBJ2-7 and V is TRBV10-3; D gene uncertain. The ends were cut back, 6 bases at V and 1 base at J, with 7 bases in the middle. The CDR3 sequence is 12 residues long. Germline-derived CDR1 and CDR2 are ENHRY and SYGVKD. This CDR3 is CAIREASYEQYF. The CDR3 nucleotides read TGTGCCATCAGAGAGGCTTCCTACGAGCAGTACTTC.

In this sample, this clonotype turned up many times. The chain has TRBV20-1 and TRBJ2-7, with 9 bases fitting TRBD2. This CDR3 is 18 amino acids long. V dropped 0 bases and J dropped 3; count of bases not matched to a gene: 15. The germline V gene encodes CDR1 DFQATT and CDR2 SNEGSKA (reference sequence). The CDR3 bases are TGCAGTGCTAGAGATGAGATAGCGGGGGACAAACTCCGCTACGAGCAGTACTTC. This encodes CSARDEIAGDKLRYEQYF.

This clonotype was found many times. The CDR3 bases are TGCGCCAGCAGTGAACCCAGGTCGGGCAAGGGCAATCAGCCCCAGCATTTT. Encoded protein: CASSEPRSGKGNQPQHF. The chain combines TRBV10-2 with TRBJ1-5; the D is unclear. V lost 3 bases and J lost 2, with 17 bases in between. The CDR3 covers 17 residues. Germline-derived CDR1 and CDR2 are WSHSY and SAAADI.

In its sample, this clonotype was seen many times. The V and J genes are TRBV13 and TRBJ2-7; D ambiguous. V lost 6 bases and J lost 2, with 20 bases in between. From germline, CDR1 is PRHDT and CDR2 FYEKMQ (reference sequence). The CDR3 contains 16 residues. The CDR3 reads CASSFLDGTEAYEQYF. DNA for the CDR3: TGTGCCAGCAGTTTTCTCGATGGCACTGAAGCCTACGAGCAGTACTTC. The complete variable domain, with remaining parts taken from reference TRBV13 and TRBJ2-7, reads AAGVIQSPRHLIKEKRETATLKCYPIPRHDTVYWYQQGPGQDPQFLISFYEKMQSDKGSIPDRFSAQQFSDYHSELNMSSLELGDSALYFCASSFLDGTEAYEQYFGPGTRLTVT.

The V call is TRBV12-3 or TRBV12-4, the J call TRBJ1-5; 8 bases map to TRBD1. V lost 6 bases, J lost 6 bases, and 10 bases stayed unmatched. The CDR3 totals 15 residues. The CDR3 DNA sequence: TGTGCCAGCAGCCCGGGGCAGGGGGCTCTTCAGCCCCAGCATTTT. This codes for CASSPGQGALQPQHF.

A few counts support this clonotype. The rearrangement links TRBV5-1 to TRBJ2-7; TRBD1 agrees at 9 bases. Germline CDR1 and CDR2: SGHRS and YFSETQ. This CDR3 region has 16 residues. V shed 4 bases, J shed 3 bases, and the junction held 11 bases outside the gene matches. The CDR3 here is CASSPLSGQGLYEQYF. CDR3 coding DNA: TGCGCCAGCAGCCCCCTTTCGGGACAGGGCCTCTACGAGCAGTACTTC.

In nucleotides, the CDR3 is TGTGCCAGCGCTAGCGGGAGTGCAGATACGCAGTATTTT. It translates to CASASGSADTQYF. The rearrangement joins TRBV28 to TRBJ2-3; 10 bases are a match to TRBD2. The CDR3 runs to 13 residues. The germline gives CDR1 MDHEN, CDR2 SYDVKM. V was clipped by 8 bases and J by 4 bases; unmatched bases: 3.

This clonotype was recorded a few times. The DNA for the CDR3 is TGTGCCAGCAGTCCCAGCACAGGAAACAATGAGCAGTTCTTC. It codes for CASSPSTGNNEQFF. The chain joins TRBV12-3 or TRBV12-4 to TRBJ2-1; tentative D call: TRBD1 (5 bases). CDR3 length: 14 amino acids. V was cut by 5 bases and J by 5 bases, with 13 bases left in between.

On this clonotype itself: This sequence may be a read error, since a much larger clone differs from it by one base. This chain connects TRBV5-6 to TRBJ1-2, with D perhaps TRBD1 (5 bases). The V gene lost 2 bases and the J gene lost 2 bases, with 10 bases spanning the gap. From germline, CDR1 is SGHDT and CDR2 YYEEEE. The CDR3 is 14 amino acids. DNA of the CDR3: TGTGCCAGCAGCTTACCGGGGGACAACTATGGCTACACCTTC. It encodes CASSLPGDNYGYTF.

This clonotype was counted many times. The gene calls are TRBV20-1 and TRBJ1-1; the D is unclear. Trimming stripped 5 bases from V and 1 base from J, with 8 bases between. Per germline, CDR1 DFQATT and CDR2 SNEGSKA (reference sequence). The CDR3 length is 12 residues. The CDR3 is CSAERSNTEAFF. CDR3 coding DNA: TGCAGTGCTGAGAGATCGAACACTGAAGCTTTCTTT.

The sample holds many counts of this clonotype. This rearrangement joins TRBV7-2 to TRBJ2-1, with TRBD2 identical over 9 bases. CDR1 SGHTA and CDR2 FQGNSA come from the germline V gene. V was clipped by 5 bases and J by 1 base; unmatched bases: 6. This CDR3 region has 16 residues. This CDR3 reads CASSLSGGLSYNEQFF. For the CDR3, the DNA is TGTGCCAGCAGCCTTAGCGGGGGATTATCCTACAATGAGCAGTTCTTC.

This clonotype was detected ten times or more. This chain connects TRBV6-5 to TRBJ2-4, with D uncertain. The CDR3 contains 16 residues. CDR1 and CDR2 (germline): MNHEY, SVGAGI. V lost 0 bases and J lost 0, with 9 bases in between. The CDR3 here is CASSYSMAGAKNIQYF. CDR3 nucleotides: TGTGCCAGCAGTTACTCGATGGCAGGAGCCAAAAACATTCAGTACTTC.

This clonotype was seen many times. The chain has TRBV5-1 and TRBJ2-1; 7 bases agree with TRBD1. This CDR3 is 16 amino acids long. Germline V lookup: CDR1 SGHRS, CDR2 YFSETQ. V lost 0 bases, J lost 4 bases, and 7 bases stayed unmatched. CDR3 DNA: TGCGCCAGCAGCTTGGTGGAAGGGGGCCCTTACAATGAGCAGTTCTTC. This sequence encodes CASSLVEGGPYNEQFF.